These 32 T cell receptor beta chains were sequenced from one sample in a study of T cell repertoires in cytomegalovirus infection. These receptors have no known antigen. MiXCR was run by TCRdb on the reads, yielding one entry per CDR3 protein. Of approximately 990,000 distinct CDR3 sequences in the sample, roughly a third were seen once. The input for sequencing was cultured CD8+ T cells from PBMCs, taken from culture after CMV antigen stimulation. These receptors were obtained from a human donor in good health (CMV status not recorded). Some clones in this sample may be carry-over from other donors' samples.

The sample holds many counts of this clonotype. Here the CDR3 reads CASSSTGQNTEAFF. Written as DNA, the CDR3 is TGTGCCAGCAGCTCCACCGGACAGAACACTGAAGCTTTCTTT. The genes are TRBV7-9 and TRBJ1-1; possible D gene TRBD1, 5 bases. V dropped 4 bases and J dropped 1 base, with 10 bases sitting between them. CDR1 is SEHNR and CDR2 is FQNEAQ in the germline V gene (reference sequence). This CDR3 is 14 amino acids long.

This clonotype was counted between two and nine times. V gene TRBV12-3 or TRBV12-4 combines with J gene TRBJ2-2; D gene unclear. CDR3 length: 14 amino acids. The V and J ends lost 3 bases and 4 bases respectively, with 9 bases between them. The CDR3 sequence is CASSFQLGTGELFF. The CDR3 DNA follows: TGTGCCAGCAGTTTCCAGCTAGGCACCGGGGAGCTGTTTTTT.

The chain uses TRBV27 and TRBJ1-5; D is uncertain. The germline V gene has CDR1 MNHEY and CDR2 SMNVEV (reference sequence). The ends were cut back, 1 base at V and 7 bases at J, with 8 bases in the middle. The CDR3 length is 13 residues. The CDR3: CASSLYSWQPQHF. The CDR3 DNA reads TGTGCCAGCAGTTTATACTCGTGGCAGCCCCAGCATTTT.

This clonotype was detected a few times. This chain uses TRBV7-6 with TRBJ2-7; 9 nucleotides match TRBD1. Germline loops: CDR1 SGHVS, CDR2 FNYEAQ. V lost 7 bases and J lost 2; bases outside the gene matches: 9. The CDR3 has 15 amino acids. This chain's CDR3 is CASTTLGQGPYEQYF. The DNA for the CDR3 is TGTGCCAGCACCACTTTGGGACAGGGTCCCTACGAGCAGTACTTC.

The V call is TRBV20-1, the J call TRBJ1-4; 10 bases align to TRBD1. The CDR3 sequence is 15 residues long. The germline gives CDR1 DFQATT, CDR2 SNEGSKA (reference sequence). J gave up 6 bases and V 6 bases, and 10 bases lay outside the gene matches. CDR3 bases: TGCAGTGCCCCCCAGGGAGGGACAGGGGATGAAAAACTGTTTTTT. It yields the protein CSAPQGGTGDEKLFF.

Regarding this clonotype: One junction end disagrees with the germline gene, perhaps due to a read error. This chain joins TRBV7-6 and TRBJ2-1; D possibly corresponds to TRBD1 (6 bases). Germline V gene data show CDR1 as SGHVS and CDR2 as FNYEAQ. CDR3 size: 14 residues. CDR3 nucleotides: TGTGTCAGCAGCCTTAGAGGGGGTTCGAATGAGCAGTTCTTC. Encoded protein: CVSSLRGGSNEQFF.

The V and J genes are TRBV19 and TRBJ1-1; 7 positions agree with TRBD1. The CDR3 is 12 amino acids. After removal of 10 bases from V and 4 bases from J, the junction contained 6 bases not matched to a gene. Germline assignment: CDR1 LNHDA and CDR2 SQIVND (reference sequence). CDR3 DNA: TGTGCCACCGGGACAGCGGCCACTGAAGCTTTCTTT. It is translated as CATGTAATEAFF.

The chain links TRBV3-1 to TRBJ2-1; D is perhaps TRBD2 (5 bases). The CDR3 loop spans 17 amino acids. Trimming cost V 5 bases and J 0 bases, with 17 bases left between them. The V gene's germline CDR1 is LGHDT and CDR2 YNNKEL (reference sequence). The CDR3: CASSYDYSYSSYNEQFF. Written as DNA, the CDR3 is TGTGCCAGCAGCTACGACTACTCGTACAGCTCCTACAATGAGCAGTTCTTC.

This rearrangement joins TRBV19 to TRBJ2-7; the D gene is possibly TRBD1 (6 bases). Germline-derived CDR1 and CDR2 are LNHDA and SQIVND (reference sequence). CDR3 length equals 14 residues. V was clipped by 5 bases and J by 2 bases, with 13 bases between them. The CDR3, as DNA: TGTGCCAGTAGTCTCCCCGGGACACCCTACGAGCAGTACTTC. Translated, it gives CASSLPGTPYEQYF.

This clonotype has ten or more counts. The rearrangement links TRBV7-2 to TRBJ2-2, with TRBD2 matching over 9 bases. The CDR3 totals 16 residues. The ends lost 3 bases at V and 0 bases at J; junction bases unmatched: 2. Germline V gene data show CDR1 as SGHTA and CDR2 as FQGNSA. Here the CDR3 DNA reads TGTGCCAGCAGCTTCGCGGGGGGGGCGAACACCGGGGAGCTGTTTTTT. It encodes CASSFAGGANTGELFF.

The chain combines TRBV12-3 or TRBV12-4 with TRBJ1-1; D is unresolved. V shed 7 bases and J shed 6 bases, with 21 bases lying between them. The length of the CDR3 is 15 residues. The CDR3 protein is CASTDKRAHQAEAFF. CDR3 DNA sequence: TGTGCCAGCACCGACAAAAGGGCTCACCAAGCTGAAGCTTTCTTT.

This chain links TRBV6-2 or TRBV6-3 with TRBJ2-7; D is possibly TRBD1 (6 bases). CDR3 length equals 13 residues. The germline V gene encodes CDR1 MNHEY and CDR2 SVGEGT. V lost 8 bases and J 3 bases, leaving 14 bases between the germline ends. CDR3 loop: CASGNREIYEQYV. CDR3 DNA sequence: TGTGCCAGCGGGAACAGGGAGATCTACGAGCAGTACGTC.

This clonotype was counted between two and nine times. V and J are TRBV23-1 and TRBJ1-5; 7 nucleotides match TRBD1. TRBV23-1 is classed as an ORF, of uncertain function. V shed 0 bases, J shed 7 bases, and the junction held 15 bases outside the gene matches. The CDR3 has 18 residues. Here the CDR3 reads CASSQSSPRDRPKQPQHF. Here the CDR3 DNA reads TGCGCCAGCAGTCAATCATCACCCCGGGACAGACCTAAGCAGCCCCAGCATTTT.

The chain couples TRBV27 to TRBJ2-5; 9 bases align to TRBD1. The V gene end was trimmed by 4 bases and the J gene end by 9 bases; junction bases not matched to a gene: 18. This CDR3 has 17 amino acids. Looked up from germline, CDR1 is MNHEY and CDR2 is SMNVEV (reference sequence). CDR3 region: CASSSHRGPAERLSQYF. Here the CDR3 DNA reads TGTGCCAGCAGTTCTCACAGGGGGCCCGCCGAAAGATTGTCCCAGTACTTC.

The chain is built from TRBV27 and TRBJ2-1; TRBD2 matches at 11 bases. The CDR3 covers 16 residues. The V and J ends lost 6 bases and 7 bases, in that order; junction bases with no gene match: 11. CDR1 and CDR2 (germline): MNHEY, SMNVEV (reference sequence). The CDR3 sequence: CASRLIAGGVENEQFF. CDR3 bases: TGTGCCAGCAGATTAATAGCGGGGGGGGTGGAGAATGAGCAGTTCTTC.

This clonotype appeared a few times. The V call is TRBV27, the J call TRBJ2-7; TRBD2 might be the D (7 bases). CDR1 is MNHEY and CDR2 is SMNVEV in the germline V gene (reference sequence). The CDR3 length is 14 residues. V lost 6 bases and J lost 5, with 17 bases in between. In DNA form, the CDR3 reads TGTGCCAGCAGCAAAAAAACGGGGGGCGACGAGCAGTACTTC. This gives the protein CASSKKTGGDEQYF.

In its sample, this clonotype was seen many times. The chain has TRBV7-8 and TRBJ2-1; D unresolved. Trimming took 5 bases from V and 7 from J, leaving 12 bases between them. CDR3 length: 13 residues. Germline CDR1 reads SGHVS; CDR2 reads FQNEAQ. CDR3 DNA sequence: TGTGCCAGCAGCCCCGGGTCAAGGAATGAGCAGTTCTTC. Translating gives CASSPGSRNEQFF.

The chain uses TRBV19 and TRBJ1-5, with a tentative D call TRBD1 (5 bases). Germline loops: CDR1 LNHDA, CDR2 SQIVND (reference sequence). The CDR3 is 15 residues long. V lost 1 base and J 5 bases, leaving 12 bases between the germline ends. CDR3 coding DNA: TGTGCCAGTAGTATAGGGGGCAGAGGACATCAGCCCCAGCATTTT. This codes for CASSIGGRGHQPQHF. Drawing the rest from reference TRBV19 and TRBJ1-5, the complete variable domain is DGGITQSPKYLFRKEGQNVTLSCEQNLNHDAMYWYRQDPGQGLRLIYYSQIVNDFQKGDIAEGYSVSREKKESFPLTVTSAQKNPTAFYLCASSIGGRGHQPQHFGDGTRLSIL.

This clonotype was counted a few times. The genes are TRBV6-5 and TRBJ2-1, with TRBD2 as a possible D gene (5 bases). This CDR3 has 15 amino acids. Germline CDR1 is MNHEY and CDR2 is SVGAGI. The ends were cut back, 0 bases at V and 3 bases at J, with 9 bases in the middle. The CDR3 loop reads CASSYSRGVYNEQFF. The CDR3 DNA is TGTGCCAGCAGTTACTCTCGGGGAGTCTACAATGAGCAGTTCTTC.

A word on this clonotype: This may be a read error: a much more frequent sequence differs by one nucleotide. The J gene is TRBJ1-1, the V gene TRBV7-2; D might be TRBD1 (5 bases). Germline V gives CDR1 SGHTA, CDR2 FQGNSA. Trimming removed 10 bases at V and 4 bases at J, with 16 bases between. The CDR3 contains 13 residues. For the CDR3, the DNA is TGTGCCAACATGTCAGGGTGGGGCACTGAAGCTTTCTTT. As protein: CANMSGWGTEAFF.

This clonotype has only a few counts. V is TRBV7-6 and J is TRBJ1-2, with D maybe TRBD1 (5 bases). Trimming left V 1 base short and J 0 bases short, with 12 bases between. The CDR3 runs to 16 residues. Germline V gene sequence: CDR1 SGHVS, CDR2 FNYEAQ. DNA for the CDR3: TGTGCCAGCAGCTTAGGGACGGGGGAACCTAACTATGGCTACACCTTC. It codes for CASSLGTGEPNYGYTF.

The rearrangement joins TRBV7-9 to TRBJ2-5, with D possibly matching TRBD2 (5 bases). Germline lookup yields CDR1 SEHNR and CDR2 FQNEAQ (reference sequence). V was clipped by 5 bases and J by 0 bases, with 13 bases between them. The CDR3 totals 15 residues. DNA for the CDR3: TGTGCCAGCAGCATAGAGGGCAGATACCAAGAGACCCAGTACTTC. This translates into CASSIEGRYQETQYF.

This chain joins TRBV12-3 or TRBV12-4 and TRBJ1-2; 9 bases map to TRBD1. V dropped 6 bases and J dropped 6; count of bases not matched to a gene: 20. The CDR3 length is 18 residues. CDR3 DNA sequence: TGTGCCAGCAGACTTGGGGCGACAGGGGGGCCTTTCGAGGATGGCTACACCTTC. Translation gives CASRLGATGGPFEDGYTF.

The chain's CDR3 is CASSPRGGIYEQYF. For the CDR3, the DNA is TGTGCCAGCAGCCCCCGTGGGGGAATATACGAGCAGTACTTC. V and J are TRBV6-5 and TRBJ2-7, with D perhaps assigned TRBD1 or TRBD2 (5 bases each). Germline V gives CDR1 MNHEY, CDR2 SVGAGI. V was clipped by 6 bases and J by 4 bases, with 16 bases between them. The length of the CDR3 is 14 residues.

The rearrangement uses TRBV2 and TRBJ2-1; 7 bases are shared with TRBD2. The germline CDR1 and CDR2 sequences are SNHLY and FYNNEI. The CDR3 is made up of 14 amino acids. The junction had 7 bases not matched to a gene; V was cut back by 6 bases and J by 5 bases. CDR3 region: CASSPWDYDNEQFF. The CDR3 nucleotides read TGTGCCAGCAGCCCTTGGGACTACGACAATGAGCAGTTCTTC. The full variable domain, in which reference TRBV2 and TRBJ2-1 provide the parts outside the CDR3, is EPEVTQTPSHQVTQMGQEVILRCVPISNHLYFYWYRQILGQKVEFLVSFYNNEISEKSEIFDDQFSVERPDGSNFTLKIRSTKLEDSAMYFCASSPWDYDNEQFFGPGTRLTVL.

In this sample, this clonotype turned up many times. This chain joins TRBV12-3 or TRBV12-4 and TRBJ2-2; D gene unclear. CDR3 length: 12 residues. Between the trimmed V and J ends, which lost 7 bases and 10 bases, there was a span of 13 bases. CDR3 protein: CASTLGKTELFF. Written as DNA, the CDR3 is TGTGCCAGCACCTTGGGGAAAACGGAGCTGTTTTTT.

This clonotype was seen more than once but under ten times. V gene TRBV12-5 combines with J gene TRBJ2-7; D may be TRBD1 (5 bases). The CDR3 has 12 residues. The V end lost 3 bases, the J end lost 6 bases, and 9 bases lay between the germline ends. Germline values: CDR1 LGHNT, CDR2 FRNRAP. This chain's CDR3 is CASGFRAAEQYV. The CDR3 DNA follows: TGTGCTAGTGGTTTCAGGGCGGCCGAGCAGTACGTC.

Ten or more counts support this clonotype. The chain has TRBV20-1 and TRBJ1-3; a weak D match, TRBD1 (6 bases). CDR1 and CDR2 from the germline V gene are DFQATT and SNEGSKA (reference sequence). The V end lost 1 base, the J end lost 4 bases, and 8 bases lay between the germline ends. The CDR3 contains 13 residues. In DNA form, the CDR3 reads TGCAGTGCTAGAGTAGGACAGGGAAACACCATATATTTT. This codes for CSARVGQGNTIYF.

The chain has TRBV29-1 and TRBJ1-1, with a tentative D call TRBD1 (5 bases). The CDR3 consists of 11 residues. Trimming pared 4 bases from V and 6 bases from J, leaving 9 bases between. Germline assignment: CDR1 SQVTM and CDR2 ANQGSEA. This CDR3 reads CSVVGRPEAFF. CDR3 bases: TGCAGCGTTGTGGGACGTCCTGAAGCTTTCTTT.

This clonotype was seen a few times. This CDR3 reads CASSLSRVNEQYF. In DNA, the CDR3 is TGTGCCAGCAGTTTAAGCAGGGTCAACGAGCAGTACTTC. J is TRBJ2-7 and V is TRBV27, with D possibly TRBD1 on 5 matching bases. Per germline, CDR1 MNHEY and CDR2 SMNVEV (reference sequence). This CDR3 spans 13 amino acids. Trimming shortened V by 2 bases and J by 5 bases, and 10 bases separated the two germline ends.

The chain has TRBV5-4 and TRBJ2-1, with 10 bases that match TRBD1. V lost 3 bases to trimming and J lost 9 bases; unmatched junction nucleotides: 9. Germline values: CDR1 SGHNT, CDR2 YYREEE (reference sequence). The CDR3 covers 15 residues. The CDR3 loop is CASSSWDRGWGEQFF. The CDR3 DNA follows: TGTGCCAGCAGCTCGTGGGACAGGGGTTGGGGTGAGCAGTTCTTC.

This clonotype was detected ten times or more. The gene calls are TRBV4-3 and TRBJ1-1; TRBD1 is a possible D gene (5 bases). There are 16 residues in the CDR3. The germline V gene encodes CDR1 LGHNA and CDR2 YSLEER. V was clipped by 0 bases and J by 7 bases, with 18 bases between them. In DNA, the CDR3 is TGCGCCAGCAGCCAAGATACGACAGTTTTCTTATTTGAAGCTTTCTTT. The encoded protein is CASSQDTTVFLFEAFF.